These 32 T cell receptor beta chains came from one sample sequenced in a study of identical twins. Each CDR3 protein gets one entry after TCRdb re-called the 5' RACE reads with MiXCR. This sample has roughly 690,000 distinct CDR3 sequences, with 21% found just once. This same sample was also taken into another study, of T cells expressing NK-cell markers.

Sequencing was done on a sample of PBMCs. The receptors derive from a woman aged 18-30 years in good health.

Here the CDR3 DNA reads TGTGCCAGCAGTCGGTTCGACAGCACAGATACGCAGTATTTT. This codes for CASSRFDSTDTQYF. The chain is built from TRBV12-3 or TRBV12-4 and TRBJ2-3; unclear D gene. Trimming cost V 5 bases and J 0 bases, with 9 bases left between them. The length of the CDR3 is 14 residues.

This clonotype occurred many times. This sequence joins TRBV4-3 and TRBJ2-1, with TRBD2 identical over 12 bases. Trimming removed 4 bases from V and 8 bases from J; junction bases left unmatched: 6. Germline V gene lookup returns CDR1 LGHNA and CDR2 YSLEER. The CDR3 is 15 amino acids. The CDR3 DNA reads TGCGCCAGCAGCCGAGGACTAGCGGGACGGGATGAGCAGTTCTTC. Encoded protein: CASSRGLAGRDEQFF.

This clonotype has a handful of counts. This rearrangement joins TRBV20-1 to TRBJ2-5, with TRBD2 matching 8 bases. Germline CDR1 reads DFQATT; CDR2 reads SNEGSKA (reference sequence). V lost 6 bases and J lost 1; bases outside the gene matches: 10. The CDR3 contains 15 residues. The CDR3 sequence: CSAPRRAGAQETQYF. The DNA of the CDR3 is TGCAGTGCGCCGCGGAGAGCGGGGGCCCAAGAGACCCAGTACTTC.

The chain recombines TRBV5-1 with TRBJ2-3; 9 bases agree with TRBD2. The CDR3 is 17 residues long. CDR1 is SGHRS, CDR2 YFSETQ, per germline. After removal of 7 bases from V and 2 bases from J, the junction contained 14 bases not matched to a gene. The CDR3 region has the DNA TGCGCCAGCCGTGGATCTATGACTAGCGGCCTCACAGATACGCAGTATTTT. Translating gives CASRGSMTSGLTDTQYF.

The chain carries TRBV7-2 and TRBJ2-7; D remains unclear. Germline V gene sequence: CDR1 SGHTA, CDR2 FQGNSA. Trimming took 2 bases from V and 3 from J, leaving 11 bases between them. CDR3 size: 14 residues. Written as DNA, the CDR3 is TGTGCCAGCAGCTTATCGGGTCGCCTCTACGAGCAGTACTTC. This translates into CASSLSGRLYEQYF.

CDR3 sequence (DNA): TGTGCCAGCAGCTTGCCCACAGGGGCGGCCGGGGAGCTGTTTTTT. This sequence encodes CASSLPTGAAGELFF. The chain carries TRBV5-6 and TRBJ2-2; 7 nucleotides align to TRBD1. CDR1 and CDR2 (germline): SGHDT, YYEEEE. The CDR3 consists of 15 residues. Unmatched junction bases numbered 6, after V lost 1 base and J lost 6 bases.

The V and J genes are TRBV5-1 and TRBJ2-3, with 8 nucleotides matching TRBD2. The germline V gene encodes CDR1 SGHRS and CDR2 YFSETQ. The CDR3 is 16 residues long. The trim removed 2 bases at V and 2 bases at J, leaving 7 bases unmatched. The CDR3 protein is CASSLSGGGFTDTQYF. The CDR3 nucleotides are TGCGCCAGCAGCTTAAGTGGCGGGGGGTTCACAGATACGCAGTATTTT. Complete variable domain (other parts from reference TRBV5-1 and TRBJ2-3): KAGVTQTPRYLIKTRGQQVTLSCSPISGHRSVSWYQQTPGQGLQFLFEYFSETQRNKGNFPGRFSGRQFSNSRSEMNVSTLELGDSALYLCASSLSGGGFTDTQYFGPGTRLTVL.

In DNA, the CDR3 is TGTACCTTCAGTTTTGGGACTAGCAAAGGCCTCCGGAGCACAGATACGCAGTATTTT. Translation gives CTFSFGTSKGLRSTDTQYF. The chain uses TRBV12-3 or TRBV12-4 and TRBJ2-3; 9 bases map to TRBD2. The CDR3 contains 19 residues.

This clonotype was observed a few times. The V call is TRBV20-1, the J call TRBJ1-2; weak D call: TRBD1 (5 bases). The V gene lost 5 bases and the J gene lost 8 bases, with 21 bases spanning the gap. CDR1 and CDR2 (germline): DFQATT, SNEGSKA (reference sequence). The CDR3 is 14 amino acids. CDR3 in amino acids: CSAPLSRAGLGYTF. DNA for the CDR3: TGCAGTGCTCCTCTGAGCAGGGCCGGATTAGGCTACACCTTC.

The chain uses TRBV4-1 and TRBJ2-3, with TRBD2 as a possible D gene (7 bases). This CDR3 spans 19 amino acids. V lost 4 bases and J 3 bases, leaving 26 bases between the germline ends. Germline loops: CDR1 MGHRA, CDR2 YSYEKL. The CDR3 coding sequence is TGCGCCAGCAGCCCTGTAGAGAATGGGGGCGGGAGAAGGACAGATACGCAGTATTTT. Translating it yields CASSPVENGGGRRTDTQYF.

The CDR3 nucleotides are TGTGCCATCAGTGAGCTAGCGGAGTCTAGCACAGATACGCAGTATTTT. This codes for CAISELAESSTDTQYF. The chain recombines TRBV10-3 with TRBJ2-3; TRBD2 matches 7 bases. The V gene end was trimmed by 2 bases and the J gene end by 0 bases; junction bases not matched to a gene: 5. This CDR3 has 16 amino acids. Germline V lookup: CDR1 ENHRY, CDR2 SYGVKD.

This clonotype has just a few counts. The rearrangement joins TRBV12-3 or TRBV12-4 to TRBJ1-2; 9 positions match TRBD1. The V gene end was trimmed by 7 bases and the J gene end by 4 bases; junction bases not matched to a gene: 10. The CDR3 contains 15 residues. CDR3 bases: TGTGCCAGCACCGTAGACAGGGGGTCGGGCTATGGCTACACCTTC. Translation: CASTVDRGSGYGYTF.

Many counts were recorded for this clonotype. V usage is TRBV12-5 and J usage is TRBJ1-2; D ambiguous. CDR1 and CDR2 (germline): LGHNT, FRNRAP. The CDR3 is made up of 13 amino acids. Trimming took 3 bases from V and 7 from J, leaving 12 bases between them. CDR3 residues: CASGLPGASGYTF. The CDR3 bases are TGTGCTAGTGGTTTACCGGGCGCCAGTGGCTACACCTTC.

This clonotype came up once. Written as DNA, the CDR3 is TGTGCCAGCTCACCAAATCGACTAGCGGGGCACAATGAGCAGTTCTTC. Translating gives CASSPNRLAGHNEQFF. J is TRBJ2-1 and V is TRBV18; 11 nucleotides align to TRBD2. Germline V gene lookup returns CDR1 KGHSH and CDR2 LQKENI. The trim removed 2 bases at V and 5 bases at J, leaving 5 bases unmatched. The CDR3 sequence is 16 residues long.

Ten or more counts support this clonotype. V usage is TRBV29-1 and J usage is TRBJ2-5; unclear D gene. The CDR3 runs 12 residues. V was shortened by 6 bases and J by 0 bases, with 8 bases between the two germline ends. Germline values: CDR1 SQVTM, CDR2 ANQGSEA. CDR3 coding DNA: TGCAGCGTGTTAGGGTACCAAGAGACCCAGTACTTC. Its protein product is CSVLGYQETQYF.

The chain uses TRBV29-1 and TRBJ2-3; D might be TRBD1 (6 bases). The CDR3 covers 14 residues. The germline V gene encodes CDR1 SQVTM and CDR2 ANQGSEA. V lost 4 bases, J lost 3 bases, and 14 bases lay in between. CDR3 coding DNA: TGCAGCGTTGCGGGGACAATATTGACAGATACGCAGTATTTT. Translation: CSVAGTILTDTQYF.

As concerns this clonotype: A read error may account for a junction end that differs from germline. The chain links TRBV7-2 to TRBJ2-7; possibly TRBD1 for D (6 bases). The CDR3 length is 13 residues. Germline V gives CDR1 SGHTA, CDR2 FQGNSA. CDR3 residues: CASSLNRVHEQYF. DNA of the CDR3: TGTGCCAGCAGTTTGAACAGGGTCCACGAGCAGTACTTT.

The chain has TRBV5-1 and TRBJ1-2; 11 bases are a match to TRBD1. V lost 4 bases and J lost 6; bases outside the gene matches: 5. The CDR3 is 14 residues long. Germline CDR1 SGHRS, CDR2 YFSETQ. CDR3 coding DNA: TGCGCCAGCAGCGAGGACAGGGGGCGGGATGGCTACACCTTC. It translates to CASSEDRGRDGYTF.

This clonotype was found a few times. This sequence joins TRBV5-5 and TRBJ2-5; D is perhaps TRBD2 (5 bases). There are 14 residues in the CDR3. CDR1 SGHKS and CDR2 YYEKEE come from the germline V gene (reference sequence). V lost 0 bases, J lost 5 bases, and 11 bases lay in between. In DNA form, the CDR3 reads TGTGCCAGCAGCTTGGCGGGATCCGGGGAGACCCAGTACTTC. This translates into CASSLAGSGETQYF. Looking up the rest from reference TRBV5-5 and TRBJ2-5 gives the full variable domain: DAGVTQSPTHLIKTRGQQVTLRCSPISGHKSVSWYQQVLGQGPQFIFQYYEKEERGRGNFPDRFSARQFPNYSSELNVNALLLGDSALYLCASSLAGSGETQYFGPGTRLLVL.

This rearrangement joins TRBV30 to TRBJ2-1; tentatively, D is TRBD1 (6 bases). The CDR3 loop spans 14 amino acids. Trimming shortened V by 2 bases and J by 6 bases, and 14 bases separated the two germline ends. Germline V gene sequence: CDR1 GTSNPN, CDR2 SVGIG (reference sequence). The CDR3 DNA follows: TGTGCCTGGAGTCCGGGGACATTCCCCAATGAGCAGTTCTTC. This gives the protein CAWSPGTFPNEQFF.

This clonotype came up a few times. The genes are TRBV20-1 and TRBJ2-3; D is perhaps TRBD2 (5 bases). The germline V and J ends were trimmed by 0 bases and 0 bases, with 16 bases remaining between them. This CDR3 has 17 residues. Germline V gene data show CDR1 as DFQATT and CDR2 as SNEGSKA (reference sequence). For the CDR3, the DNA is TGCAGTGCTAGAGATCAAGGGAGCGGAACTAGCACAGATACGCAGTATTTT. It encodes CSARDQGSGTSTDTQYF.

This clonotype was counted between two and nine times. The chain has TRBV15 and TRBJ2-2; TRBD1 is a possible D gene (6 bases). V lost 4 bases and J 7 bases, leaving 16 bases between the germline ends. The CDR3 spans 15 residues. Germline V gene data show CDR1 as LNHNV and CDR2 as YYDKDF (reference sequence). The CDR3 DNA reads TGTGCCACCAGCACCGGGCCACAGGGCCACGGGGAGCTGTTTTTT. This translates into CATSTGPQGHGELFF.

The CDR3 loop is CSASVLTGNNNSPLHF. The CDR3 DNA follows: TGCAGTGCTAGTGTACTGACAGGGAATAATAATTCACCCCTCCACTTT. The chain joins TRBV20-1 to TRBJ1-6; 7 positions agree with TRBD1. The CDR3 runs 16 residues. Germline values: CDR1 DFQATT, CDR2 SNEGSKA (reference sequence). The junction had 10 bases not matched to a gene; V was cut back by 3 bases and J by 5 bases.

This clonotype was counted many times. The V gene is TRBV12-3 or TRBV12-4, the J gene TRBJ1-2; D gene unclear. V was cut by 2 bases and J by 7 bases, with 8 bases left in between. The CDR3 length is 12 residues. The CDR3 protein is CASSLKGVGYTF. The CDR3 DNA reads TGTGCCAGCAGTTTAAAGGGAGTTGGCTACACCTTC.

There are a few counts of this clonotype. This sequence joins TRBV12-3 or TRBV12-4 and TRBJ2-6; TRBD1 matches 8 bases. This CDR3 spans 18 amino acids. The J segment lost 2 bases and the V segment lost 6 bases, leaving 12 bases of the junction unmatched. The chain's CDR3 is CASSYTDQGAAGANVLTF. CDR3 nucleotides: TGTGCCAGCAGCTACACCGATCAGGGGGCTGCTGGGGCCAACGTCCTGACTTTC.

V gene TRBV5-1 combines with J gene TRBJ1-1; D is possibly TRBD1 (5 bases). The CDR3 has 11 amino acids. V was shortened by 5 bases and J by 7 bases, with 9 bases between the two germline ends. The germline gives CDR1 SGHRS, CDR2 YFSETQ. The CDR3 nucleotides are TGCGCCAGCAGTGTGGGGGATGAAGCTTTCTTT. Amino acid sequence: CASSVGDEAFF.

V gene TRBV7-6 combines with J gene TRBJ1-2; D is ambiguous. Trimming removed 4 bases at V and 6 bases at J, with 12 bases between. From germline, CDR1 is SGHVS and CDR2 FNYEAQ. CDR3 length: 13 amino acids. CDR3 protein: CASSSMAGDGYTF. CDR3 nucleotide sequence: TGTGCCAGCAGCTCCATGGCGGGAGATGGCTACACCTTC.

This clonotype was counted only a few times. CDR3 nucleotides: TGCGCCAGCAGCCAAGATGGGCAGGGATACGGATCCTACGAGCAGTACTTC. Translated, it gives CASSQDGQGYGSYEQYF. The V gene is TRBV4-3, the J gene TRBJ2-7, with TRBD1 as a possible D gene (5 bases). The germline gives CDR1 LGHNA, CDR2 YSLEER. V was shortened by 0 bases and J by 1 base, with 16 bases between the two germline ends. The CDR3 loop spans 17 amino acids.

The V and J genes are TRBV28 and TRBJ2-3, with TRBD1 identical over 8 bases. The CDR3 spans 14 residues. Trimming removed 5 bases from V and 11 bases from J; junction bases left unmatched: 12. Looked up from germline, CDR1 is MDHEN and CDR2 is SYDVKM. The CDR3 is CASSAQDRVPLQYF. The CDR3 region has the DNA TGTGCCAGCAGTGCCCAGGACAGGGTTCCGCTGCAGTATTTT.

V and J are TRBV20-1 and TRBJ2-5, with D possibly being TRBD2 (5 bases). V gave up 6 bases and J gave up 7 bases, with 21 bases separating them. This CDR3 is 14 amino acids long. Germline CDR1 reads DFQATT; CDR2 reads SNEGSKA (reference sequence). The CDR3 region is CSAAPRSGGGTQYF. In DNA form, the CDR3 reads TGCAGTGCCGCTCCACGGTCAGGAGGTGGGACCCAGTACTTC.

The CDR3 region is CASGMEASGYF. The DNA of the CDR3 is TGTGCCAGCGGTATGGAGGCTAGCGGGTATTTT. This sequence joins TRBV12-3 or TRBV12-4 and TRBJ2-3, with 7 bases fitting TRBD2. The J segment lost 14 bases and the V segment lost 8 bases, leaving 10 bases of the junction unmatched. The CDR3 consists of 11 residues.

V gene TRBV6-1 combines with J gene TRBJ1-2; D remains unclear. V was shortened by 8 bases and J by 7 bases, with 20 bases between the two germline ends. The length of the CDR3 is 14 residues. Germline values: CDR1 MNHNS, CDR2 SASEGT. The CDR3 nucleotides read TGTGCCAGCCGGCCGATATTAAGAGTGAGTGGCTACACCTTC. Its translation: CASRPILRVSGYTF.